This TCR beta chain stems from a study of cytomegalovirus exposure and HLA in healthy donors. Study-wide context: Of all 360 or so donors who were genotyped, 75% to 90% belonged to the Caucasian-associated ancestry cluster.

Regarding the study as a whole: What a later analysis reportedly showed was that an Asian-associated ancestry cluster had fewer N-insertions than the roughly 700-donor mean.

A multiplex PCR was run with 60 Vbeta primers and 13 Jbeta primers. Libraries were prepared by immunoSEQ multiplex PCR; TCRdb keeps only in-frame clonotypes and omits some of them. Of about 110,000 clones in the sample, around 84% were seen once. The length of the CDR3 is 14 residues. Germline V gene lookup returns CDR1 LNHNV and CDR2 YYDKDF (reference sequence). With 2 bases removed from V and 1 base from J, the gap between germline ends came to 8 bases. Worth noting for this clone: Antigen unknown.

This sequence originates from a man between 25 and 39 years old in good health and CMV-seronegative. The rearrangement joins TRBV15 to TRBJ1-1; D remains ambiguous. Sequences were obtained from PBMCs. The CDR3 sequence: CATSRLQKNTEAFF. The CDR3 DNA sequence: TGTGCCACCAGCAGATTACAGAAGAACACTGAAGCTTTCTTT.